These 15 T cell receptor beta chains came from one sample sequenced in a study of breast tumors, draining lymph nodes, adjacent tissues. A single record per CDR3 protein comes from TCRdb applying MiXCR to the multiplex PCR reads. The sample includes about 170,000 distinct CDR3 sequences, 33% of them seen just once. Samples came from axillary lymph nodes draining the breast cancer. The sequenced sample was axillary lymph node tissue. These receptors all stem from a female donor with breast cancer. Some clones in this sample may be carry-over from other donors' samples.

Points on this clonotype: Being one base from a much bigger clone, this may be a read error. This chain's CDR3 is CASGGPSYEQSF. DNA for the CDR3: TGTGCCAGCGGGGGGCCCTCCTACGAGCAGTCCTTC. This chain uses TRBV6-1 with TRBJ2-7; D tentatively reads TRBD1 or TRBD2 (6 bases each). The CDR3 length is 12 residues. CDR1 and CDR2 from the germline V gene are MNHNS and SASEGT.

At least ten counts were recorded for this clonotype. The rearrangement uses TRBV18 and TRBJ1-6; D is uncertain. The CDR3 sequence is 16 residues long. CDR1 and CDR2 (germline): KGHSH, LQKENI. Trimming took off 3 bases at V and 0 bases at J, with 9 bases between the two ends. CDR3 in amino acids: CASSPSPLSYNSPLHF. The CDR3, as DNA: TGTGCCAGCTCACCGAGCCCTCTCTCCTATAATTCACCCCTCCACTTT. Full variable domain (outside the CDR3, taken from reference TRBV18 and TRBJ1-6): NAGVMQNPRHLVRRRGQEARLRCSPMKGHSHVYWYRQLPEEGLKFMVYLQKENIIDESGMPKERFSAEFPKEGPSILRIQQVVRGDSAAYFCASSPSPLSYNSPLHFGNGTRLTVT.

This clonotype has a count of ten or more. The genes are TRBV19 and TRBJ2-7; D may be TRBD2 (6 bases). Trimming left V 5 bases short and J 0 bases short, with 14 bases between. Germline V gene lookup returns CDR1 LNHDA and CDR2 SQIVND (reference sequence). This CDR3 spans 15 amino acids. The CDR3 spells CASSSGLLSSYEQYF. DNA of the CDR3: TGTGCCAGTAGTTCGGGACTGTTGAGCTCCTACGAGCAGTACTTC. Filled out from reference TRBV19 and TRBJ2-7, the complete variable domain reads DGGITQSPKYLFRKEGQNVTLSCEQNLNHDAMYWYRQDPGQGLRLIYYSQIVNDFQKGDIAEGYSVSREKKESFPLTVTSAQKNPTAFYLCASSSGLLSSYEQYFGPGTRLTVT.

Worth noting for this clonotype: The CDR3 carries no conserved terminal phenylalanine or tryptophan, so it likely arises from a read error. The chain combines TRBV25-1 with TRBJ1-4; D perhaps matches TRBD1 (6 bases). The CDR3 covers 15 residues. Germline loops: CDR1 MGHDK, CDR2 SYGVNS. The CDR3 nucleotides are TGTGCCAGCAGTGATAACAGGGTCGGGACTGAAGAACTGTTTATT. This encodes CASSDNRVGTEELFI.

The rearrangement uses TRBV12-3 or TRBV12-4 and TRBJ1-4; D is possibly TRBD1 (6 bases). The CDR3 is made up of 14 amino acids. The ends were cut back, 1 base at V and 5 bases at J, with 8 bases in the middle. CDR3 protein: CASSLGTDNEKLFF. The CDR3 DNA reads TGTGCCAGCAGTTTAGGGACAGACAATGAAAAACTGTTTTTT.

Only a few counts were recorded for this clonotype. A much larger clone is a single base away; this may be a read error. V gene TRBV7-3 combines with J gene TRBJ2-6; a possible D gene is TRBD1 (6 bases). This CDR3 is 15 amino acids long. Germline CDR1 and CDR2: SGHTA and FQGTGA. The chain's CDR3 is CASSPQGSGANVLPF. The DNA of the CDR3 is TGTGCCAGCAGCCCACAGGGCTCTGGGGCCAACGTCCTGCCTTTC.

In its sample, this clonotype was seen many times. The rearrangement joins TRBV7-3 to TRBJ1-6; D call uncertain. The germline gives CDR1 SGHTA, CDR2 FQGTGA. V lost 5 bases and J lost 7, with 9 bases in between. The CDR3 is 13 residues long. The CDR3 sequence: CASSPTPNSPLHF. CDR3 nucleotides: TGTGCCAGCAGCCCCACCCCCAATTCACCCCTCCACTTT.

This clonotype was detected ten times or more. J is TRBJ2-7 and V is TRBV7-8; D uncertain. V was cut by 1 base and J by 6 bases, with 16 bases left in between. The CDR3 is 15 amino acids. Germline V CDR1 and CDR2: SGHVS, FQNEAQ. CDR3 loop: CASSLVELATLEQYF. In nucleotides, the CDR3 is TGTGCCAGCAGCTTAGTGGAGCTTGCTACCCTCGAGCAGTACTTC.

In this sample, this clonotype turned up many times. This chain connects TRBV19 to TRBJ2-3, with a possible D match to TRBD2 (6 bases). Germline V lookup: CDR1 LNHDA, CDR2 SQIVND (reference sequence). The CDR3 has 13 residues. V was trimmed by 2 bases and J by 10 bases, leaving 13 bases between them. CDR3 in DNA: TGTGCCAGTAGTATATCGCGACTAGAGGCGCAGTATTTT. Translated: CASSISRLEAQYF.

There are many counts of this clonotype. The V gene is TRBV2, the J gene TRBJ1-4; D is unclear. The V end lost 8 bases, the J end lost 7 bases, and 14 bases lay between the germline ends. CDR3 length equals 13 residues. Germline V gene data show CDR1 as SNHLY and CDR2 as FYNNEI. The CDR3 protein is CASGSRTGEKLFF. CDR3 DNA: TGTGCCAGCGGATCCCGGACGGGTGAAAAACTGTTTTTT. The whole variable domain, filled in from reference TRBV2 and TRBJ1-4, reads EPEVTQTPSHQVTQMGQEVILRCVPISNHLYFYWYRQILGQKVEFLVSFYNNEISEKSEIFDDQFSVERPDGSNFTLKIRSTKLEDSAMYFCASGSRTGEKLFFGSGTQLSVL.

On this clonotype: A much larger clone is a single base away; this may be a read error. The chain combines TRBV6-1 with TRBJ1-4; D may be TRBD1 (6 bases). Germline CDR1 is MNHNS and CDR2 is SASEGT. The CDR3 sequence is 16 residues long. The CDR3 DNA follows: TGTGCCAGCCGCCCCCGAGGGGACAACTCAAATGAAAAACCGTTTTTT. Its translation: CASRPRGDNSNEKPFF.

This clonotype occurred many times. The chain links TRBV11-2 to TRBJ1-4, with D uncertain. The CDR3 consists of 15 residues. CDR1 is SGHAT, CDR2 FQNNGV, per germline. Trimming removed 6 bases at V and 7 bases at J, with 18 bases between. Here the CDR3 DNA reads TGTGCCAGCAGATCGACGAGAAGAGGTAGTGAAAAACTGTTTTTT. Protein sequence: CASRSTRRGSEKLFF.

This clonotype appeared many times. The genes are TRBV2 and TRBJ1-3, with TRBD1 matching 8 bases. Germline CDR1 and CDR2: SNHLY and FYNNEI. J gave up 4 bases and V 6 bases, and 8 bases lay outside the gene matches. The CDR3 consists of 15 residues. Here the CDR3 DNA reads TGTGCCAGCAGGGCAACGACAGGGGTAGGAAACACCATATATTTT. It yields the protein CASRATTGVGNTIYF.

For this clonotype: A much larger clone differs by one base, so this may be a read error. The chain links TRBV3-1 to TRBJ2-7; D unclear. The V end was cut by 4 bases, the J end by 2 bases, with 12 bases between. This CDR3 has 14 amino acids. Germline V gene sequence: CDR1 LGHDT, CDR2 YNNKEL (reference sequence). CDR3 amino acids: CASSRDFLPYEQYF. CDR3 DNA: TGTGCCAGCAGCCGCGATTTCCTACCCTACGAGCAGTACTTC.

A note on this clonotype: Possible read error: a much larger clone is one base away. The V gene is TRBV6-2 or TRBV6-3, the J gene TRBJ2-5; 13 nucleotides agree with TRBD2. Germline-derived CDR1 and CDR2 are MNHEY and SVGEGT. This CDR3 is 14 amino acids long. The CDR3 DNA reads as TGTGCCAGCATCGGACTAGCGGGGGCCGAGACCCGGTACTTC. Residues: CASIGLAGAETRYF.